Described below is a single TCR beta chain sequence and its context. Its specificity is unknown. From germline, CDR1 is GTSNPN and CDR2 SVGIG (reference sequence). Trimming cost V 2 bases and J 12 bases, with 13 bases left between them. This CDR3 contains 11 residues. This entry comes from a study of beta chain features in type 1 diabetes. Every bit of the isolated RNA underwent reverse transcription, so sequencing read expressed TCRB transcripts. Deep immunoSEQ sequencing covered naive, central memory and regulatory T cell samples. Data came from immunoSEQ multiplex PCR; TCRdb stores just in-frame clones and leaves some out. The sample includes 400,000 to 600,000 clones, over 25% of them seen just once. The study, taken as a whole, reports: There were fewer insertions and more deletions at the VDJ junctions of type 1 diabetes patients.

The gene calls are TRBV30 and TRBJ1-2; possibly TRBD1 for D (5 bases). The clonotype was recovered from a young man in good health. The sequenced sample consisted of naive CD4+ T cells from blood. Here the CDR3 reads CAWSTGGADTF. Here the CDR3 DNA reads TGTGCCTGGAGTACCGGTGGGGCGGACACCTTC.